This TCR beta chain stems from a study of OX40 agonist ivuxolimab in advanced cancers. General study points: Among expanded peripheral T cells, antigen specificity went undetermined. Normalized T-cell clonal expansion was also low in a subset of nonresponders.

Germline CDR1 and CDR2: KGHSH and LQKENI. The CDR3 contains 15 residues. V shed 4 bases, J shed 5 bases, and the junction held 7 bases outside the gene matches. Libraries were prepared by immunoSEQ multiplex PCR; TCRdb keeps only in-frame clonotypes and omits some of them. In the table there are under 85,000 clones, over 75% of which are singletons. With respect to this clone: What it binds is not known.

The genes are TRBV18 and TRBJ2-5; TRBD1 matches 10 bases. This receptor was obtained from an adult with an advanced solid tumor such as melanoma, head and neck, liver or kidney cancer. Sequencing used CD4+ or CD8+ T cells sorted from blood, obtained in a trial of the OX40 agonist ivuxolimab. CDR3 nucleotides: TGTGCCAGCTCACTAGGGACAGGGGACGGCGAGACCCAGTACTTC. As protein: CASSLGTGDGETQYF.